Sequencing of this T cell receptor beta chain was carried out in a study of OX40 agonist ivuxolimab in advanced cancers. This table comes from immunoSEQ multiplex PCR, and its TCRdb copy is limited to in-frame clones, with some not included. The sample holds 65,000 to 75,000 clones; more than 75% are singletons and the top ten take roughly 0.4%. V lost 6 bases and J 3 bases, leaving 13 bases between the germline ends. CDR1 and CDR2 from the germline V gene are MNHEY and SVGAGI. The CDR3 runs 14 residues. The specimen was CD4+ or CD8+ T cells sorted from blood, collected in a trial of the OX40 agonist ivuxolimab. The rearrangement joins TRBV6-5 to TRBJ2-3; D is possibly TRBD2 (5 bases). This TCR derives from an adult with an advanced solid tumor such as melanoma, head and neck, liver or kidney cancer. The CDR3 nucleotides read TGTGCCAGCAGGCGCCGTCGGGGAACAGATACGCAGTATTTT. It encodes CASRRRRGTDTQYF.